One and the same sample provided the 15 T cell receptor beta chains below, sequenced in a study of T cell repertoires in cytomegalovirus infection. Via MiXCR, TCRdb re-called the reads, giving one row per CDR3 protein. The sample has fewer than 550,000 distinct CDR3 sequences, approximately 33% seen once. What was sequenced was PBMCs. The source of these receptors is a human donor in good health (CMV status not recorded). Some clones in this sample may be carry-over from other donors' samples.

V is TRBV10-3 and J is TRBJ2-5; weak D call: TRBD2 (6 bases). This CDR3 contains 14 residues. The germline V gene encodes CDR1 ENHRY and CDR2 SYGVKD. Trimming left V 6 bases short and J 10 bases short, with 21 bases between. The CDR3 reads CAISSTSPGGGQYF. DNA for the CDR3: TGTGCCATCAGCTCCACTAGCCCAGGTGGGGGCCAGTACTTC.

The chain has TRBV5-6 and TRBJ1-3, with no clear D. The CDR3 is 12 amino acids. Germline CDR1 and CDR2: SGHDT and YYEEEE. Trimming pared 4 bases from V and 2 bases from J, leaving 4 bases between. Here the CDR3 reads CASSNAGNTIYF. CDR3 sequence (DNA): TGTGCCAGCAGCAACGCTGGAAACACCATATATTTT.

With regard to this clonotype: A read error may account for a junction end that differs from germline. This chain uses TRBV20-1 with TRBJ2-5; D gene unclear. The CDR3 is 15 amino acids. CDR1 and CDR2 (germline): DFQATT, SNEGSKA (reference sequence). This chain's CDR3 is CSATQRVGSGETQYF. In DNA, the CDR3 is TGCAGCGCTACGCAGCGCGTGGGGTCCGGTGAGACCCAGTACTTC.

This clonotype was detected only a few times. The chain employs TRBV12-3 or TRBV12-4 and TRBJ1-2; TRBD1 is a possible D gene (6 bases). This CDR3 is 14 amino acids long. With 5 bases removed from V and 2 bases from J, the gap between germline ends came to 12 bases. The CDR3 DNA follows: TGTGCCAGCAGTCTCACGGACAGCAACTATGGCTACACCTTC. The encoded protein is CASSLTDSNYGYTF.

The gene calls are TRBV27 and TRBJ2-1, with D possibly matching TRBD1 (5 bases). The V and J ends lost 6 bases and 4 bases respectively, with 13 bases between them. The CDR3 consists of 14 residues. Per germline, CDR1 MNHEY and CDR2 SMNVEV (reference sequence). In nucleotides, the CDR3 is TGTGCCAGCAGCCTCAGGGCCCCATACAATGAGCAGTTCTTC. This encodes CASSLRAPYNEQFF.

This clonotype was counted only a few times. The chain uses TRBV6-1 and TRBJ1-5; 12 positions match TRBD1. CDR1 and CDR2 from the germline V gene are MNHNS and SASEGT. The CDR3 is 19 residues long. V lost 4 bases to trimming and J lost 2 bases; unmatched junction nucleotides: 12. The CDR3 reads CASSVRDRGLVSGNQPQHF. For the CDR3, the DNA is TGTGCCAGCAGTGTACGGGACAGGGGGCTTGTGTCTGGCAATCAGCCCCAGCATTTT.

At least ten counts were recorded for this clonotype. CDR3: CASSPGQGLFF. Written as DNA, the CDR3 is TGTGCCAGCAGTCCCGGACAGGGCCTGTTCTTC. This chain uses TRBV6-1 with TRBJ2-1; 8 nucleotides line up with TRBD1. Looked up from germline, CDR1 is MNHNS and CDR2 is SASEGT. The V segment lost 5 bases and the J segment 15 bases; nucleotides outside the gene matches: 6. CDR3 length equals 11 residues.

The chain carries TRBV4-3 and TRBJ2-1, with D perhaps matching TRBD1 or TRBD2 (5 bases each). Trimming removed 1 base at V and 5 bases at J, with 12 bases between. CDR1 and CDR2 (germline): LGHNA, YSLEER. The CDR3 has 15 amino acids. The CDR3 DNA reads as TGCGCCAGCAGCCAAGCGTCAGGGAGAGACAATGAGCAGTTCTTC. Translation: CASSQASGRDNEQFF.

This clonotype was detected a few times. V and J are TRBV19 and TRBJ2-5; unclear D gene. V was cut by 6 bases and J by 7 bases, with 9 bases left in between. The CDR3 is made up of 11 amino acids. In germline, CDR1 is LNHDA, CDR2 SQIVND (reference sequence). CDR3 DNA: TGTGCCAGTAGATTGGGATCGACCCAGTACTTC. Translation: CASRLGSTQYF. Full variable domain (remainder filled in from reference TRBV19 and TRBJ2-5): DGGITQSPKYLFRKEGQNVTLSCEQNLNHDAMYWYRQDPGQGLRLIYYSQIVNDFQKGDIAEGYSVSREKKESFPLTVTSAQKNPTAFYLCASRLGSTQYFGPGTRLLVL.

The genes are TRBV4-1 and TRBJ2-5; possible D gene TRBD2, 6 bases. Trimming pared 3 bases from V and 4 bases from J, leaving 12 bases between. Germline CDR1 and CDR2: MGHRA and YSYEKL. The CDR3 has 14 residues. The CDR3 bases are TGCGCCAGCAGCCAGCCAACTAGCAGAGAGACCCAGTACTTC. It yields the protein CASSQPTSRETQYF.

With regard to this clonotype: This may stem from a read error, because a much larger clone lies one nucleotide away. This chain links TRBV7-9 with TRBJ1-5, with D uncertain. Looked up from germline, CDR1 is SEHNR and CDR2 is FQNEAQ (reference sequence). Trimming removed 1 base at V and 3 bases at J, with 4 bases between. The CDR3 extends over 13 amino acids. CDR3 in amino acids: CASSLDHNQPQHF. CDR3 nucleotides: TGTGCCAGCAGCTTAGACCACAATCAGCCCCAGCATTTT. The whole variable domain, remainder taken from reference TRBV7-9 and TRBJ1-5, is DTGVSQNPRHKITKRGQNVTFRCDPISEHNRLYWYRQTLGQGPEFLTYFQNEAQLEKSRLLSDRFSAERPKGSFSTLEIQRTEQGDSAMYLCASSLDHNQPQHFGDGTRLSIL.

As regards this clonotype: One end of the junction is discordant with germline, which a read error may explain. The genes are TRBV7-2 and TRBJ1-5; D might be TRBD1 (5 bases). CDR1 and CDR2 (germline): SGHTA, FQGNSA. The CDR3 extends over 15 amino acids. CDR3 DNA: TGTGCCCTCAGCTCCGGGACTCTGAGAACGCAGCCCCCGCATTTT. This sequence encodes CALSSGTLRTQPPHF.

This clonotype was recorded many times. The gene calls are TRBV10-3 and TRBJ2-3; the D gene could be TRBD1 or TRBD2 (5 bases each). From germline, CDR1 is ENHRY and CDR2 SYGVKD. The CDR3 extends over 16 amino acids. V lost 0 bases, J lost 7 bases, and 17 bases lay in between. The CDR3 coding sequence is TGTGCCATCAGTGAGTCCCGAAGCGTAGGGACGTATACGCAGTATTTT. Translation gives CAISESRSVGTYTQYF.

V gene TRBV4-1 combines with J gene TRBJ2-5; D possibly corresponds to TRBD1 (6 bases). The CDR3 spans 16 residues. The V end was cut by 4 bases, the J end by 5 bases, with 20 bases between. Germline CDR1 MGHRA, CDR2 YSYEKL. The CDR3 reads CASSPSGTWGIETQYF. Here the CDR3 DNA reads TGCGCCAGCAGCCCCTCAGGGACATGGGGTATCGAGACCCAGTACTTC.

The rearrangement uses TRBV29-1 and TRBJ2-1; TRBD1 matches 10 bases. Trimming removed 6 bases from V and 8 bases from J; junction bases left unmatched: 7. Germline V CDR1 and CDR2: SQVTM, ANQGSEA. The CDR3 loop spans 13 amino acids. Written as DNA, the CDR3 is TGCAGCGTAAATGGACAGGGGGACGATGAGCAGTTCTTC. It translates to CSVNGQGDDEQFF.